This is a list of T cell receptor beta chains from one sample in a study of OX40 agonist ivuxolimab in advanced cancers. The protocol was immunoSEQ multiplex PCR, while the TCRdb copy is restricted to in-frame clones and leaves out a portion. The data hold around 67,000 clones, with 80% observed a single time. The material was CD4+ or CD8+ T cells sorted from blood, obtained in a trial of the OX40 agonist ivuxolimab. The receptors originated from an adult with an advanced solid tumor such as melanoma, head and neck, liver or kidney cancer. Each CDR3 is given with its conserved first and last residue.

CDR3aa	v_gene
CASSLSGTSAGEQFF	TRBV7-9
CASSKQGTGELFF	TRBV6-5
CASTPGPGGPNTQYF	TRBV2
CASSNPPKETQYF	TRBV11-3
CASRVKGAKSEAFF	TRBV6-1
CSVATGGDQPQHF	TRBV29-1
CASSRSARPNYEQYF	TRBV19
CASSPGLTTGETQYF	TRBV7-8
CASSLGGSNTEAFF	TRBV5-8
CASRAPRGEQYF	TRBV6-5
CAWQRALGAFF	TRBV30
CASSYSPGLAAEQFF	TRBV6-6
CASSLQEGDGYTF	TRBV6-1
CASSQDQGDEKLFF	TRBV4-2
CAISESKASNQETQYF	TRBV10-3
CATSTPSRQGHNQPQHF	TRBV15
CASSLGATGTGELFF	TRBV5-1
CASSLSGVGGYGYTF	TRBV6-5
CSKTWGDTQYF	TRBV29-1
CASSQDQGLHEPYEQYF	TRBV4-2
CASSLVASGGYQYF	TRBV5-6
CAWSIGGPYNEQFF	TRBV30
CASSEVERGIYNEQFF	TRBV6-1
CASSLAAANTEAFF	TRBV5-1
CASSLGDRKTDTQYF	TRBV5-8
CASSYASGSYEQYF	TRBV6-6
CASSSARGQNIQYF	TRBV5-6
CASSPRSARGYGYTF	TRBV5-8
CASSLNRDRWGVGEQYF	TRBV7-2
CASSRLGGWDTEAFF	TRBV21-1
CASSSPGGSAEAFF	TRBV7-6
CASSAQTVISTDTQYF	TRBV5-1
CAISVLGGSYNEQFF	TRBV10-3
CASTRGVTEAFF	TRBV6-1
CASSEHYTEAFF	TRBV6-1
CASSFLGGARETQYF	TRBV27
CASQMGSGSYNEQFF	TRBV6-5
CASSLAEGGRASGYTF	TRBV7-8
CASSLVPVAGGFYEQYF	TRBV7-2
CASSESRGWNTEAFF	TRBV25-1
CASSEARTAGYEQYF	TRBV6-1
CASSLGTGGGGKETQYF	TRBV7-6
CASSYRGSGYNEQFF	TRBV7-2
CASSEGWGSGDEQYF	TRBV2
CASSDVEKLFF	TRBV6-4
CASSTLAPGNTIYF	TRBV2
CASSTQGMNIQYF	TRBV6-5
CASRRDRRNTEAFF	TRBV2
CASSPIGNSPLHF	TRBV7-9
CASSLGRDSIYGYTF	TRBV5-5
CASSPSREPRETQYF	TRBV18
CASRTGADTGELFF	TRBV2
CASSNSLGSHTQYF	TRBV6-5
CAWSQLGELFF	TRBV30
CASSGFSSLWNEQFF	TRBV25-1